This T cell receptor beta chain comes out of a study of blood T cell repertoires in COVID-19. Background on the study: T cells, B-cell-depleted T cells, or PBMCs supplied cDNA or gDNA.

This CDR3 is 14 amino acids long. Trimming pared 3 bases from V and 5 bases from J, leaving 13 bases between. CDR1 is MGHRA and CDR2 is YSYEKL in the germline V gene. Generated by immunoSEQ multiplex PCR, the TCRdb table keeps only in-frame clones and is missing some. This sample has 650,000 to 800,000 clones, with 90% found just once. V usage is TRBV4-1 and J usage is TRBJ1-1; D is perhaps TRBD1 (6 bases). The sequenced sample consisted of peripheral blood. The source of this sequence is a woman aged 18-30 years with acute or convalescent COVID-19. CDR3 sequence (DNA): TGCGCCAGCAGCCACACAACAGGGTATACTGAAGCTTTCTTT. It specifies CASSHTTGYTEAFF.